Each of the 3 T cell receptor beta chains below was sequenced from the same sample in a study of long-term antiretroviral therapy in people with HIV. The libraries were made with immunoSEQ v3.0 at survey level. Clones were sequenced by immunoSEQ multiplex PCR, and TCRdb holds only the in-frame ones, with some missing. The sample shows around 9,800 clones, around 80% of them seen only once. The specimen comprised unsorted PBMCs, sampled 1.8 years after starting antiretroviral therapy. Source of these receptors: a middle-aged man with HIV.

This clone has more than one count but fewer than ten. V gene TRBV28 combines with J gene TRBJ2-3; D not certain. Germline V gene sequence: CDR1 MDHEN, CDR2 SYDVKM. The length of the CDR3 is 11 residues. V lost 4 bases to trimming and J lost 4 bases, with 3 bases between them. CDR3 amino acids: CASSSPDTQYF. CDR3 sequence (DNA): TGTGCCAGCAGTTCCCCAGATACGCAGTATTTT.

The chain combines TRBV6-1 with TRBJ2-7; D gene uncertain. The CDR3 spans 15 residues. V shed 2 bases and J shed 0 bases, with 11 bases lying between them. CDR1 and CDR2 from the germline V gene are MNHNS and SASEGT. The CDR3 DNA reads TGTGCCAGCAGTGAATTCAGAACGAGCTCCTACGAGCAGTACTTC. This sequence encodes CASSEFRTSSYEQYF.

The J gene is TRBJ1-2, the V gene TRBV6-5; TRBD1 might be the D (6 bases). Germline CDR1 MNHEY, CDR2 SVGAGI. This CDR3 contains 14 residues. V dropped 5 bases and J dropped 8 bases, with 18 bases sitting between them. The chain's CDR3 is CASSQKQGGGGYTF. CDR3 DNA sequence: TGTGCCAGCAGTCAAAAACAGGGCGGGGGAGGCTACACCTTC.